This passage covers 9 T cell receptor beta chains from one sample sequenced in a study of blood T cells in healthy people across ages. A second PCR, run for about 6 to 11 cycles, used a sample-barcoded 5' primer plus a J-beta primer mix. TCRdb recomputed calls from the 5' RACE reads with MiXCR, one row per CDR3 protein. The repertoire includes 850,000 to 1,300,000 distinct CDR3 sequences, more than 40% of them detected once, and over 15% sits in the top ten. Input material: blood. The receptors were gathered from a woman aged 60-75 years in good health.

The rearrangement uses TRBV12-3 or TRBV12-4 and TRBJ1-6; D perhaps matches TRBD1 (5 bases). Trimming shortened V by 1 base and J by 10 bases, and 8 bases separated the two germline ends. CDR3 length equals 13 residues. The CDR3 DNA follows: TGTGCCAGCAGTTTAGGGGGGGAGTCACCCCTCCACTTT. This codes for CASSLGGESPLHF.

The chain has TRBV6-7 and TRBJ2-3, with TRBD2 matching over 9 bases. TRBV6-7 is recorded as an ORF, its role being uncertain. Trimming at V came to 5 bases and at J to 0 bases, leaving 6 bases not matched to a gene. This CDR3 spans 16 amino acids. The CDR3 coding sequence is TGTGCCAGCAGTCCCTGGCGGGGGGGAAGCACAGATACGCAGTATTTT. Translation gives CASSPWRGGSTDTQYF.

The CDR3 DNA reads as TGCAGCGTTGAACCCCACCGAGGATCAACCTACGAGCAGTACTTC. This sequence encodes CSVEPHRGSTYEQYF. The rearrangement joins TRBV29-1 to TRBJ2-7; D is unclear. Germline loops: CDR1 SQVTM, CDR2 ANQGSEA. Trimming pared 2 bases from V and 2 bases from J, leaving 16 bases between. The CDR3 extends over 15 amino acids.

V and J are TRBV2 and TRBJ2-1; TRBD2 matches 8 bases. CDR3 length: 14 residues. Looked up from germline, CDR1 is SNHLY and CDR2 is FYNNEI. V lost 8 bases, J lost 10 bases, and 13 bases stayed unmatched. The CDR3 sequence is CASGVLAAIREQFF. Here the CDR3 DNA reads TGTGCCAGCGGGGTACTAGCGGCCATCCGGGAGCAGTTCTTC.

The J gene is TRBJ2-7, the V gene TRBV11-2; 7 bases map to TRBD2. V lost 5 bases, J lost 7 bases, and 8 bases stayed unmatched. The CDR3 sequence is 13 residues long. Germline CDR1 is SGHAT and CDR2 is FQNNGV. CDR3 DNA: TGTGCCAGCAGCCCAAACCTCGGGGGGGAGCAGTACTTC. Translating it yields CASSPNLGGEQYF.

The CDR3 DNA reads TGTGCCAGCAGTTTCGAGACTAGCGTGGAGCGGTATTTT. Protein product: CASSFETSVERYF. The chain has TRBV2 and TRBJ2-3; TRBD2 agrees at 8 bases. This CDR3 has 13 residues. With 5 bases clipped from V and 14 bases from J, the junction kept 12 bases outside the gene matches. The germline gives CDR1 SNHLY, CDR2 FYNNEI. The complete variable domain, with remaining parts taken from reference TRBV2 and TRBJ2-3, reads EPEVTQTPSHQVTQMGQEVILRCVPISNHLYFYWYRQILGQKVEFLVSFYNNEISEKSEIFDDQFSVERPDGSNFTLKIRSTKLEDSAMYFCASSFETSVERYFGPGTRLTVL.

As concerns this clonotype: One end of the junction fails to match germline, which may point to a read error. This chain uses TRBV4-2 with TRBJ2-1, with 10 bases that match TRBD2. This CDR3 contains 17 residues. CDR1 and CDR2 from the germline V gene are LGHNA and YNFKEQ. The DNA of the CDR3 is TGTGCCGGCAGCCAATTAGGTGGGACTAGCGTCCTCAATGAGCAGTTCTTC. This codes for CAGSQLGGTSVLNEQFF.

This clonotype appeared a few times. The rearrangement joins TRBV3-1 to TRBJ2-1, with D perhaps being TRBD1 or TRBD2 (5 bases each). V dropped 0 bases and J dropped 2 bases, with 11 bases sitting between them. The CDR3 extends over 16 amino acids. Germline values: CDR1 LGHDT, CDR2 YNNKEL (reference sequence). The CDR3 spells CASSQDGAGPYNEQFF. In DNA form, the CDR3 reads TGTGCCAGCAGCCAAGATGGGGCGGGCCCCTACAATGAGCAGTTCTTC.

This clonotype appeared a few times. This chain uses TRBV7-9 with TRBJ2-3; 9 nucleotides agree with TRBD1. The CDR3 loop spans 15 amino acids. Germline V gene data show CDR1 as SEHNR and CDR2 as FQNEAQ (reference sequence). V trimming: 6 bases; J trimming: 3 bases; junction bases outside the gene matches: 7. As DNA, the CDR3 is TGTGCCAGCAGACGCGGGACAGGGACGACAGATACGCAGTATTTT. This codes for CASRRGTGTTDTQYF.